This T cell receptor beta chain was sequenced for a study of cytomegalovirus exposure and HLA in healthy donors. Study at large: Across 300 to 400 genotyped donors, 81% landed in the Caucasian-associated ancestry cluster.

Findings and caveats of the study: Follow-up analysis later connected one missense variant in DCLRE1C with trimming of TCR beta V- and J-genes. The authors listed 164 TCR beta chains as cytomegalovirus-associated.

Trimming stripped 4 bases from V and 5 bases from J, with 12 bases between. Germline CDR1 reads GTSNPN; CDR2 reads SVGIG (reference sequence). The length of the CDR3 is 12 residues. PCR involved 60 Vbeta and 13 Jbeta primers. Using immunoSEQ multiplex PCR, the repertoire was profiled, and TCRdb retains in-frame clones only, with some absent. The table shows about 89,000 clones, with 76% occurring only once. The sample holds a few counts of this clone. Its antigen is currently unknown. This TCR was sampled from a male donor in good health and CMV-seronegative. The chain combines TRBV30 with TRBJ2-7, with a tentative D call TRBD1 (6 bases). The specimen sequenced was PBMCs. The CDR3 nucleotides read TGTGCCTGGAATGGGGACAAACACGAGCAGTACTTC. It is translated as CAWNGDKHEQYF.